This T cell receptor (beta chain) appears in the sequencing data of a study of response to subunit inactivated influenza vaccine. This clonotype was picked up a small number of times. One entry per CDR3 protein, called by TCRdb with MiXCR from the RT-PCR reads. The table lists over 800,000 distinct CDR3 sequences, 21% of them singletons. V lost 5 bases, J lost 0 bases, and 8 bases lay in between. Germline loops: CDR1 SGHTA, CDR2 FQGNSA. The CDR3 runs to 14 residues. The source was PBMCs from blood, collected 4 to 6 days after vaccination. This clonotype originated in a man aged 45 to 65 who received an inactivated influenza vaccine. J is TRBJ1-5 and V is TRBV7-2; D is ambiguous. Here the CDR3 DNA reads TGTGCCAGCAGCACTGACATTAGCAATCAGCCCCAGCATTTT. Its protein product is CASSTDISNQPQHF.